Presented here are 16 T cell receptor beta chains from one specimen sequenced in a study of T cells in Graves' hyperthyroidism and ophthalmopathy. The source material, RNA transcripts, was used to amplify TCR beta CDR3 regions. The HTBI primer set was used in a first-round RT-PCR of the TCR CDR3. TCRdb reprocessed the multiplex PCR reads with MiXCR, giving one entry per CDR3 protein. The sample has over 500,000 distinct CDR3 sequences, about 15% seen once. The sample taken for sequencing was blood. The receptors derive from a woman aged 40 to 50 with Graves' hyperthyroidism.

This clonotype occurred many times. The chain joins TRBV2 to TRBJ1-6; 11 nucleotides line up with TRBD1. The V gene end was trimmed by 10 bases and the J gene end by 7 bases; junction bases not matched to a gene: 9. CDR3 length: 15 amino acids. The germline gives CDR1 SNHLY, CDR2 FYNNEI. Written as DNA, the CDR3 is TGTGCCACCAAACTGGGACAGGGGGTCAATTCACCCCTCCACTTT. It encodes CATKLGQGVNSPLHF. Full variable domain (missing parts from reference TRBV2 and TRBJ1-6): EPEVTQTPSHQVTQMGQEVILRCVPISNHLYFYWYRQILGQKVEFLVSFYNNEISEKSEIFDDQFSVERPDGSNFTLKIRSTKLEDSAMYFCATKLGQGVNSPLHFGNGTRLTVT.

There are many counts of this clonotype. The rearrangement links TRBV20-1 to TRBJ2-5, with D perhaps being TRBD1 or TRBD2 (5 bases each). Germline CDR1 DFQATT, CDR2 SNEGSKA (reference sequence). The germline V and J ends were trimmed by 4 bases and 2 bases, with 17 bases remaining between them. The CDR3 is 15 residues long. The CDR3 loop is CSANSPTGQQETQYF. Here the CDR3 DNA reads TGCAGTGCTAATTCCCCCACGGGGCAACAAGAGACCCAGTACTTC.

As to this clonotype: Germline is not matched at one junction end, which may reflect a read error. This CDR3 is CASSQEWTLNSPLRF. The DNA of the CDR3 is TGCGCCAGCAGCCAAGAGTGGACTCTAAATTCACCCCTCCGCTTT. J is TRBJ1-6 and V is TRBV4-1; D uncertain. The CDR3 covers 15 residues. Germline CDR1 MGHRA, CDR2 YSYEKL.

The gene calls are TRBV6-2 or TRBV6-3 and TRBJ2-2, with TRBD2 matching over 13 bases. The CDR3 loop spans 20 amino acids. V gave up 7 bases and J gave up 3 bases; unmatched junction bases: 17. CDR1 is MNHEY and CDR2 is SVGEGT in the germline V gene. The CDR3 is CASKFLRTSGSAGDTGELFF. CDR3 nucleotides: TGTGCCAGCAAGTTCTTGAGGACTAGCGGGAGCGCCGGAGACACCGGGGAGCTGTTTTTT.

V and J are TRBV6-1 and TRBJ2-7; D possibly uses TRBD1 or TRBD2 (6 bases each). V shed 10 bases and J shed 3 bases, with 16 bases lying between them. The CDR3 has 13 residues. Germline V gene lookup returns CDR1 MNHNS and CDR2 SASEGT. The CDR3 DNA sequence: TGTGCCACCTACAGGGACTGGAACTACGAGCAGTACTTC. Encoded protein: CATYRDWNYEQYF.

This clonotype was picked up many times. V gene TRBV29-1 combines with J gene TRBJ2-7; D ambiguous. The germline V gene has CDR1 SQVTM and CDR2 ANQGSEA. Trimming stripped 4 bases from V and 6 bases from J, with 13 bases between. This CDR3 is built from 12 residues. CDR3 loop: CSVASLGSEQYF. CDR3 DNA sequence: TGCAGCGTTGCCAGTCTAGGAAGCGAGCAGTACTTC.

The chain employs TRBV7-2 and TRBJ2-2, with TRBD2 matching 7 bases. V gave up 6 bases and J gave up 0 bases; unmatched junction bases: 7. The germline V gene encodes CDR1 SGHTA and CDR2 FQGNSA. CDR3 length equals 16 residues. In nucleotides, the CDR3 is TGTGCCAGCAGTCACTCTAGCGGATCGAACACCGGGGAGCTGTTTTTT. Encoded protein: CASSHSSGSNTGELFF.

This clonotype was detected only a few times. J is TRBJ1-1 and V is TRBV5-1; D perhaps matches TRBD1 (6 bases). Germline V gene sequence: CDR1 SGHRS, CDR2 YFSETQ. The V gene lost 4 bases and the J gene lost 6 bases, with 13 bases spanning the gap. The CDR3 extends over 13 amino acids. The CDR3 loop reads CASSRPGQPEAFF. DNA of the CDR3: TGCGCCAGCAGCCGACCCGGACAGCCTGAAGCTTTCTTT.

The chain is built from TRBV7-8 and TRBJ2-1, with no clear D. The CDR3 loop spans 16 amino acids. In germline, CDR1 is SGHVS, CDR2 FQNEAQ. V lost 6 bases to trimming and J lost 8 bases, with 23 bases between them. Here the CDR3 DNA reads TGTGCCAGCAGGCAGACCCGGACCAACCTGATGGATGAGCAGTTCTTC. Translation gives CASRQTRTNLMDEQFF.

This clonotype was seen only once. The rearrangement uses TRBV15 and TRBJ2-6; 8 positions agree with TRBD1. The CDR3 sequence is 15 residues long. V trimming: 4 bases; J trimming: 4 bases; junction bases outside the gene matches: 3. The germline V gene has CDR1 LNHNV and CDR2 YYDKDF (reference sequence). CDR3 protein: CATSTGGSGANVLTF. CDR3 sequence (DNA): TGTGCCACCAGCACAGGGGGCTCCGGGGCCAACGTCCTGACTTTC.

This clonotype was observed a few times. The chain employs TRBV30 and TRBJ2-1, with TRBD2 identical over 8 bases. This CDR3 spans 16 amino acids. Germline lookup yields CDR1 GTSNPN and CDR2 SVGIG (reference sequence). The V segment lost 5 bases and the J segment 4 bases; nucleotides outside the gene matches: 13. The CDR3 DNA sequence: TGTGCCTGGGACGGTCTCGGAGCGGGAGTATACAATGAGCAGTTCTTC. It codes for CAWDGLGAGVYNEQFF.

This chain links TRBV12-3 or TRBV12-4 with TRBJ1-4; D remains unclear. Trimming took 1 base from V and 3 from J, leaving 6 bases between them. The CDR3 length is 14 residues. The CDR3 loop reads CASSLGPANEKLFF. In DNA, the CDR3 is TGTGCCAGCAGTTTAGGGCCGGCTAATGAAAAACTGTTTTTT.

The chain uses TRBV29-1 and TRBJ2-1; 9 bases are shared with TRBD1. Germline-derived CDR1 and CDR2 are SQVTM and ANQGSEA. The CDR3 consists of 13 residues. Trimming took 7 bases from V and 3 from J; bases not matched to a gene: 4. The CDR3 nucleotides read TGCAGCGGCGGACAGGGGAACTACAATGAGCAGTTCTTC. Protein: CSGGQGNYNEQFF.

Ten or more counts support this clonotype. The DNA for the CDR3 is TGTGCCAGCAACACATTGTCCTACAATGAGCAGTTCTTC. Translation gives CASNTLSYNEQFF. This chain joins TRBV28 and TRBJ2-1; D remains unclear. Germline CDR1 is MDHEN and CDR2 is SYDVKM. V lost 7 bases, J lost 1 base, and 8 bases lay in between. The CDR3 is 13 residues long.

V and J are TRBV5-4 and TRBJ1-2; tentatively, D is TRBD1 (5 bases). In germline, CDR1 is SGHNT, CDR2 YYREEE (reference sequence). The CDR3 runs to 14 residues. Between the trimmed V and J ends, which lost 1 base and 7 bases, there was a span of 14 bases. The CDR3 spells CASSLLAGEGGYTF. In DNA, the CDR3 is TGTGCCAGCAGCTTGTTGGCGGGGGAAGGTGGCTACACCTTC.

This chain links TRBV18 with TRBJ2-7, with TRBD1 identical over 10 bases. Germline-derived CDR1 and CDR2 are KGHSH and LQKENI. J lost 2 bases, V lost 5 bases, and 9 bases had no gene match. The CDR3 totals 16 residues. CDR3 DNA: TGTGCCAGCTCATCAACACGACAGGGGGCCCCCTACGAGCAGTACTTC. Amino acids: CASSSTRQGAPYEQYF.